This T cell receptor beta chain was sequenced in a study of shared clonotypes between healthy human individuals. For every subset, genomic DNA was evenly distributed across several immunoSEQ plates. Each PCR replicate from the sorted subsets contained 200 to 250 ng DNA, which is about 30,000 T cell genomes. The assay was immunoSEQ multiplex PCR, and TCRdb's table has in-frame clones only and misses some. Here the sample spans roughly 2,300,000 clones, 85% to 95% being singletons. Donors included only healthy HIV-negative adults lacking recent acute infections or vaccinations. Sequenced: naive CD4+ T cells from PBMCs. Documented subset: CD45RA+ positively selected. The TCR sequence derives from a man aged 18 to 35 in good health. Some clones in this sample may be carry-over from other donors' samples.

The CDR3 DNA sequence: TGTGCCAGCAGCTTGGGGCCTTCGAACACTGAAGCTTTCTTT. Protein product: CASSLGPSNTEAFF. V usage is TRBV11-3 and J usage is TRBJ1-1; a weak D match, TRBD1 (5 bases). Germline CDR1 and CDR2: SGHNT and YENEEA. The CDR3 spans 14 residues. V dropped 3 bases and J dropped 1 base, with 9 bases sitting between them.